This T cell receptor (beta chain) was obtained from a study of blood T cell repertoires in COVID-19. The V gene's germline CDR1 is LGHDT and CDR2 YNNKEL (reference sequence). Trimming took 2 bases from V and 2 from J, leaving 6 bases between them. This CDR3 is built from 13 residues. Only in-frame clones appear in the TCRdb table, and some are missing; sequencing was by immunoSEQ multiplex PCR. The sample has around 200,000 clones; roughly 88% are singletons. The specimen was peripheral blood. The TCR originated in an elderly woman with acute or convalescent COVID-19. V gene TRBV3-1 (or the pseudogene TRBV3-2) combines with J gene TRBJ1-1; D is unclear. For the CDR3, the DNA is TGTGCCAGCAGCCAATTTCGTAACACTGAAGCTTTCTTT. This gives the protein CASSQFRNTEAFF.